This TCR beta chain was sequenced in a study of blood T cell repertoires in COVID-19. Here immunoSEQ multiplex PCR was the method, and the copy in TCRdb shows in-frame clones only, minus some. The sample carries approximately 250,000 clones, around nine tenths recorded once. The CDR3 is made up of 16 amino acids. V lost 3 bases to trimming and J lost 4 bases; unmatched junction nucleotides: 12. Germline CDR1 and CDR2: SGHRS and YFSETQ. The genes are TRBV5-1 and TRBJ2-5, with 7 positions matching TRBD2. This sequence originates from a man aged 40-49 years with active or convalescent COVID-19. The specimen sequenced was peripheral blood. The CDR3 nucleotides are TGCGCCAGCAGCTCCTCGGGGGGAGCGGTGGGAGAGACCCAGTACTTC. Translating it yields CASSSSGGAVGETQYF.